This TCR beta chain was sequenced during a study of T-cell reconstitution after alpha-beta-depleted transplantation in children. Whole-study results and caveats: The main origin of T-cell counts and diversity one year after transplant was newly produced T cells. For some patients, TCRbeta diversity was high at day 60 because of recipient T cells and thymic progenitors that survived.

This clonotype was detected a few times. Its antigen is unidentified. Unique molecular identifiers were used in preparing the TCRbeta library. TCRdb recomputed calls from the PCR reads with MiXCR, one row per CDR3 protein. This repertoire shows just over 200,000 distinct CDR3 sequences, 8.4% found once; its top ten account for roughly a third. Per the germline V gene, CDR1 is LNHNV and CDR2 is YYDKDF (reference sequence). The CDR3 covers 12 residues. Trimming took off 0 bases at V and 3 bases at J, with 2 bases between the two ends. The chain employs TRBV15 and TRBJ1-2; D gene ambiguous. This clonotype was sampled from a male patient between 2 and 10 years old who had a stem cell transplant for acute myeloid leukemia, so the T cells may come from the graft donor. Sequencing used PBMCs, mostly from graft donor cells, obtained 360 days after TCRalphabeta/CD19-depleted stem cell transplant. The CDR3 loop is CATSRDDYGYTF. Written as DNA, the CDR3 is TGTGCCACCAGCAGAGACGACTATGGCTACACCTTC.